One sample yielded the 30 T cell receptor beta chains listed below, sequenced in a study of cytomegalovirus exposure and HLA in healthy donors. The PCR employed 60 Vbeta primers together with 13 Jbeta primers. The table came from immunoSEQ multiplex PCR; TCRdb's copy has only in-frame clones and leaves some out. There are around 100,000 clones in the sample; 74% occur only once, and roughly 2.6% lies in the top ten. The specimen was PBMCs. The origin of the receptors is a man aged 50-60 years in good health and CMV-seropositive.

The chain carries TRBV14 and TRBJ2-1; tentatively, D is TRBD1 (7 bases). Germline CDR1 reads SGHDN; CDR2 reads FVKESK. The V end lost 0 bases, the J end lost 2 bases, and 17 bases lay between the germline ends. The CDR3 consists of 18 residues. CDR3 DNA: TGTGCCAGCAGCCAAGAGTGGCCCGGCGGGACAGCCTACAATGAGCAGTTCTTC. It yields the protein CASSQEWPGGTAYNEQFF.

CDR3 in amino acids: CASGLPLQGSEQYF. In nucleotides, the CDR3 is TGTGCTAGTGGTTTGCCTCTACAGGGGTCCGAGCAGTACTTC. The V gene is TRBV12-5, the J gene TRBJ2-7; 7 bases align to TRBD1. The CDR3 spans 14 residues. Germline V gene sequence: CDR1 LGHNT, CDR2 FRNRAP. Trimming cost V 2 bases and J 6 bases; bases outside gene matches: 7. Full variable domain (remainder filled in from reference TRBV12-5 and TRBJ2-7): DARVTQTPRHKVTEMGQEVTMRCQPILGHNTVFWYRQTMMQGLELLAYFRNRAPLDDSGMPKDRFSAEMPDATLATLKIQPSEPRDSAVYFCASGLPLQGSEQYFGPGTRLTVT.

V and J are TRBV7-8 and TRBJ1-1; the D is unclear. Germline-derived CDR1 and CDR2 are SGHVS and FQNEAQ. The CDR3 spans 16 residues. With 5 bases removed from V and 0 bases from J, the gap between germline ends came to 16 bases. CDR3 in amino acids: CASSPKGAGMNTEAFF. The CDR3 DNA reads TGTGCCAGCAGCCCAAAGGGTGCGGGAATGAACACTGAAGCTTTCTTT.

The chain has TRBV5-1 and TRBJ2-5; 8 positions agree with TRBD1. The V segment lost 3 bases and the J segment 4 bases; nucleotides outside the gene matches: 5. Germline-derived CDR1 and CDR2 are SGHRS and YFSETQ. This CDR3 spans 14 amino acids. In nucleotides, the CDR3 is TGCGCCAGCAGCTCGGGACAGGCGGGAGAGACCCAGTACTTC. It translates to CASSSGQAGETQYF.

Remarks on this clone: A junction boundary mismatches the germline segment, possibly from a read error. This chain links TRBV7-9 with TRBJ1-4, with D possibly matching TRBD1 (5 bases). CDR1 SEHNR and CDR2 FQNEAQ come from the germline V gene (reference sequence). The CDR3 has 18 amino acids. The CDR3 protein is CSSSYATGISITNEKLFF. The CDR3 coding sequence is TGTTCCAGCAGCTACGCAACAGGAATTTCGATAACTAATGAAAAACTGTTTTTT. Full variable domain (rest looked up from reference TRBV7-9 and TRBJ1-4): DTGVSQNPRHKITKRGQNVTFRCDPISEHNRLYWYRQTLGQGPEFLTYFQNEAQLEKSRLLSDRFSAERPKGSFSTLEIQRTEQGDSAMYLCSSSYATGISITNEKLFFGSGTQLSVL.

V usage is TRBV5-4 and J usage is TRBJ2-1; weak D call: TRBD2 (6 bases). Germline V gene data show CDR1 as SGHNT and CDR2 as YYREEE (reference sequence). V shed 2 bases and J shed 7 bases, with 16 bases lying between them. This CDR3 contains 15 residues. CDR3 loop: CASSFGGRSLNEQFF. In DNA form, the CDR3 reads TGTGCCAGCAGCTTCGGGGGAAGATCCCTTAATGAGCAGTTCTTC. The entire variable domain, with the rest obtained from reference TRBV5-4 and TRBJ2-1, is as follows: ETGVTQSPTHLIKTRGQQVTLRCSSQSGHNTVSWYQQALGQGPQFIFQYYREEENGRGNFPPRFSGLQFPNYSSELNVNALELDDSALYLCASSFGGRSLNEQFFGPGTRLTVL.

The CDR3 DNA follows: TGCAGCGTTAAGCGGGATAGCTCCTATAATTCACCCCTCCACTTT. Protein product: CSVKRDSSYNSPLHF. The gene calls are TRBV29-1 and TRBJ1-6; D gene uncertain. Germline V lookup: CDR1 SQVTM, CDR2 ANQGSEA. There are 15 residues in the CDR3. Trimming pared 5 bases from V and 0 bases from J, leaving 11 bases between.

This clone is a singleton in its sample. The J gene is TRBJ2-7, the V gene TRBV12-2; the listed D gene, TRBD1, was not tested against the DNA. TRBV12-2 is given as a pseudogene. CDR3 length: 14 residues. CDR3 region: CASRPDRESYEQYF. The CDR3 DNA follows: TGTGCAAGTCGCCCGGACAGGGAGTCCTACGAGCAGTACTTC.

CDR3 nucleotides: TGTGCCAGCAGCTTATATGGCAGAATCGGGTATGGCTACACCTTC. This encodes CASSLYGRIGYGYTF. The V and J genes are TRBV5-6 and TRBJ1-2, with D unresolved. The CDR3 is 15 residues long. The V end was cut by 2 bases, the J end by 5 bases, with 16 bases between. CDR1 is SGHDT and CDR2 is YYEEEE in the germline V gene.

The gene calls are TRBV2 and TRBJ2-3, with a tentative D call TRBD2 (5 bases). Between the trimmed V and J ends, which lost 10 bases and 0 bases, there was a span of 14 bases. The CDR3 has 14 amino acids. Germline CDR1 reads SNHLY; CDR2 reads FYNNEI. DNA of the CDR3: TGTGCCAACAGACTAAGAGCTAGCACAGATACGCAGTATTTT. Amino acids: CANRLRASTDTQYF. Based on the CDR3 plus reference TRBV2 and TRBJ2-3, the full variable domain is EPEVTQTPSHQVTQMGQEVILRCVPISNHLYFYWYRQILGQKVEFLVSFYNNEISEKSEIFDDQFSVERPDGSNFTLKIRSTKLEDSAMYFCANRLRASTDTQYFGPGTRLTVL.

The chain couples TRBV21-1 to TRBJ2-3; TRBD2 is taken as the D call from the table, unchecked against the DNA. TRBV21-1 represents a pseudogene. This CDR3 region has 14 residues. CDR3 DNA sequence: TGTGCCAGCAGCAAAAATAGCGGCACAGATACGCAGTATTTT. Amino acid sequence: CASSKNSGTDTQYF.

The chain joins TRBV29-1 to TRBJ2-5, with D perhaps TRBD2 (6 bases). From germline, CDR1 is SQVTM and CDR2 ANQGSEA. This CDR3 is 13 amino acids long. V was pared by 3 bases and J by 5 bases, with 13 bases between. The DNA of the CDR3 is TGCAGCGTTGATGGAGGACTACAGGAGACCCAGTACTTC. Translating gives CSVDGGLQETQYF.

The chain couples TRBV7-8 to TRBJ1-6, with D tentatively TRBD1 (5 bases). V shed 3 bases and J shed 9 bases, with 12 bases lying between them. CDR3 length: 14 residues. Per germline, CDR1 SGHVS and CDR2 FQNEAQ. CDR3 sequence reads: CASSLRFQGSPLHF. The CDR3 DNA follows: TGTGCCAGCAGCTTGAGGTTCCAGGGTTCACCCCTCCACTTT.

This sequence joins TRBV21-1 and TRBJ2-3; the D segment call TRBD2 is taken from the table without a DNA check. TRBV21-1 represents a pseudogene. CDR3 size: 17 residues. Here the CDR3 DNA reads TGTGCCAGCAGCAAATCTCCGCGGGAGCGTCGCACAGATACGCAGTATTTT. As protein: CASSKSPRERRTDTQYF.

The chain uses TRBV5-1 and TRBJ2-7, with a weak D call TRBD2 (7 bases). V dropped 4 bases and J dropped 5 bases, with 16 bases sitting between them. The CDR3 is 14 amino acids. CDR1 and CDR2 from the germline V gene are SGHRS and YFSETQ. CDR3 residues: CASSRGGGPDEQYF. CDR3 in DNA: TGCGCCAGCAGCCGAGGGGGGGGGCCCGACGAGCAGTACTTC.

The chain employs TRBV15 and TRBJ1-1, with D possibly TRBD1 on 5 matching bases. V lost 2 bases and J 1 base, leaving 11 bases between the germline ends. Germline lookup yields CDR1 LNHNV and CDR2 YYDKDF (reference sequence). The CDR3 totals 15 residues. The CDR3 loop reads CATSRLRVSNTEAFF. Written as DNA, the CDR3 is TGTGCCACCAGCAGACTCAGGGTCTCGAACACTGAAGCTTTCTTT.

The CDR3 DNA sequence: TGTGCCAGCAAGGAGCCTAACCCAGATACGCAGTATTTT. Translation gives CASKEPNPDTQYF. The chain recombines TRBV6-1 with TRBJ2-3; unclear D gene. V lost 7 bases and J 4 bases, leaving 12 bases between the germline ends. CDR3 length: 13 amino acids. CDR1 and CDR2 (germline): MNHNS, SASEGT.

The chain uses TRBV21-1 and TRBJ2-5; TRBD1, the table's D call, was not compared with the DNA. The J call may be mistaken, given a closer DNA end match to TRBJ2-7. TRBV21-1 counts as a pseudogene. The CDR3 is 19 residues long. The CDR3: CASSRQGLWSLHHSYEQYF. DNA for the CDR3: TGTGCCAGCAGCAGGCAGGGTCTCTGGTCCCTTCACCACTCCTACGAGCAGTACTTC.

This clone has a handful of counts. V and J are TRBV15 and TRBJ2-3; D may be TRBD2 (5 bases). Germline lookup yields CDR1 LNHNV and CDR2 YYDKDF (reference sequence). V was cut by 7 bases and J by 1 base, with 12 bases left in between. The CDR3 length is 14 residues. For the CDR3, the DNA is TGTGCCACCACCACGAGGGATGGCACAGATACGCAGTATTTT. This sequence encodes CATTTRDGTDTQYF.

The rearrangement uses TRBV7-2 and TRBJ2-3; 8 positions agree with TRBD2. V lost 5 bases and J lost 6; bases outside the gene matches: 7. The CDR3 is 14 residues long. The germline gives CDR1 SGHTA, CDR2 FQGNSA. CDR3 coding DNA: TGTGCCAGCAGCCCCGGGACTAGTGGGGATACGCAGTATTTT. Its translation: CASSPGTSGDTQYF.

V is TRBV7-3 and J is TRBJ2-5; 10 nucleotides match TRBD2. Germline V gives CDR1 SGHTA, CDR2 FQGTGA. V was pared by 1 base and J by 4 bases, with 9 bases of the junction left unmatched. The CDR3 has 17 amino acids. The CDR3 sequence is CASSLIAGGLSGETQYF. CDR3 in DNA: TGTGCCAGCAGCTTAATAGCGGGGGGTCTCAGTGGAGAGACCCAGTACTTC. Using reference TRBV7-3 and TRBJ2-5 for the parts outside the CDR3, the full variable domain is GAGVSQTPSNKVTEKGKYVELRCDPISGHTALYWYRQSLGQGPEFLIYFQGTGAADDSGLPNDRFFAVRPEGSVSTLKIQRTERGDSAVYLCASSLIAGGLSGETQYFGPGTRLLVL.

On this clone itself: Distinct nucleotide sequences in the sample also encode this CDR3. The chain carries TRBV5-4 and TRBJ2-3; D remains ambiguous. V was shortened by 3 bases and J by 3 bases, with 2 bases between the two germline ends. Germline CDR1 and CDR2: SGHNT and YYREEE (reference sequence). CDR3 length equals 11 residues. The CDR3: CASSSTDTQYF. In DNA, the CDR3 is TGTGCCAGCAGCTCAACAGATACGCAGTATTTT.

This clone occurred a few times. This chain connects TRBV7-3 to TRBJ2-5; 7 bases map to TRBD2. V shed 0 bases, J shed 2 bases, and the junction held 6 bases outside the gene matches. CDR1 is SGHTA, CDR2 FQGTGA, per germline. This CDR3 is built from 16 residues. CDR3 bases: TGTGCCAGCAGCTTAACTAGTAGCGGGCCTCAAGAGACCCAGTACTTC. Protein product: CASSLTSSGPQETQYF.

This sequence joins TRBV19 and TRBJ2-3, with TRBD1 identical over 7 bases. V dropped 7 bases and J dropped 0; count of bases not matched to a gene: 7. The CDR3 runs to 15 residues. Germline loops: CDR1 LNHDA, CDR2 SQIVND (reference sequence). The CDR3 loop reads CASKMGQTSTDTQYF. The CDR3 DNA reads as TGTGCCAGTAAGATGGGACAGACTAGCACAGATACGCAGTATTTT.

There are a few counts of this clone. V gene TRBV19 combines with J gene TRBJ2-3, with TRBD2 as a possible D gene (7 bases). The CDR3 contains 13 residues. V gave up 6 bases and J gave up 2 bases, with 9 bases separating them. Germline V gives CDR1 LNHDA, CDR2 SQIVND (reference sequence). The DNA of the CDR3 is TGTGCCAGTAGAGGGGGGGCCACAGATACGCAGTATTTT. Translation gives CASRGGATDTQYF.

The V and J genes are TRBV13 and TRBJ2-1; 7 bases align to TRBD1. Germline assignment: CDR1 PRHDT and CDR2 FYEKMQ (reference sequence). The CDR3 covers 15 residues. V was clipped by 7 bases and J by 6 bases; unmatched bases: 12. The CDR3 sequence is CASTSIQGVFNEQFF. CDR3 nucleotides: TGTGCCAGCACCTCCATCCAGGGGGTCTTCAATGAGCAGTTCTTC. The variable domain in full, with the rest retrieved from reference TRBV13 and TRBJ2-1, is AAGVIQSPRHLIKEKRETATLKCYPIPRHDTVYWYQQGPGQDPQFLISFYEKMQSDKGSIPDRFSAQQFSDYHSELNMSSLELGDSALYFCASTSIQGVFNEQFFGPGTRLTVL.

V is TRBV6-6 and J is TRBJ1-6, with TRBD1 as a possible D gene (6 bases). Germline-derived CDR1 and CDR2 are MNHNY and SVGAGI (reference sequence). With 8 bases removed from V and 4 bases from J, the gap between germline ends came to 18 bases. This CDR3 spans 16 amino acids. CDR3 bases: TGTGCCAGCTCCCCCGGGGCGGACAGATATAATTCACCCCTCCACTTT. This translates into CASSPGADRYNSPLHF.

The V and J genes are TRBV11-2 and TRBJ2-7, with 7 bases identical to TRBD2. Germline loops: CDR1 SGHAT, CDR2 FQNNGV. There are 14 residues in the CDR3. V trimming: 4 bases; J trimming: 3 bases; junction bases outside the gene matches: 6. For the CDR3, the DNA is TGTGCCAGCAGCTCGCGAGGCGGGAGCTACGAGCAGTACTTC. Protein product: CASSSRGGSYEQYF.

The gene calls are TRBV9 and TRBJ2-1, with TRBD1 matching over 7 bases. This CDR3 has 14 amino acids. Germline-derived CDR1 and CDR2 are SGDLS and YYNGEE. The ends lost 4 bases at V and 8 bases at J; junction bases unmatched: 9. The CDR3 DNA reads as TGTGCCAGCAGCCCAAGACAGGGTGAGGATGAGCAGTTCTTC. Protein: CASSPRQGEDEQFF.

CDR3 coding DNA: TGTGCCAGCAGCGGGGGGGGCGATTCCTACAATGAGCAGTTCTTC. It codes for CASSGGGDSYNEQFF. The rearrangement uses TRBV9 and TRBJ2-1; weak D call: TRBD2 (7 bases). With 3 bases removed from V and 1 base from J, the gap between germline ends came to 11 bases. CDR1 is SGDLS, CDR2 YYNGEE, per germline. This CDR3 region has 15 residues.